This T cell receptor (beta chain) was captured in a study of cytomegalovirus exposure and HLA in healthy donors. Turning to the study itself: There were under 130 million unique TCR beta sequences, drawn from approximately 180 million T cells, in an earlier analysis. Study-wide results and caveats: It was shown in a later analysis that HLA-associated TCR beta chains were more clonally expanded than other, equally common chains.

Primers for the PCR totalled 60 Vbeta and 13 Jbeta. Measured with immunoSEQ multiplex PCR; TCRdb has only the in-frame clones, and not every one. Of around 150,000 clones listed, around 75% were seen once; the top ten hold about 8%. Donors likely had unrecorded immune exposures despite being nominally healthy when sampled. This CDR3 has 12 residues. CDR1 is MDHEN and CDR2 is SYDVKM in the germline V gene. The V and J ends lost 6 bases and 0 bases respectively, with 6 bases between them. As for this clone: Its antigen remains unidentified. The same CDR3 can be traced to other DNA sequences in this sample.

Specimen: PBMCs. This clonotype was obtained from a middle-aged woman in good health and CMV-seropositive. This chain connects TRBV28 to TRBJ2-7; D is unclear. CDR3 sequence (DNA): TGTGCCAGCAGAACGAGCTCCTACGAGCAGTACTTC. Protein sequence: CASRTSSYEQYF.